The clone carrying this TCR beta chain was found a few times. Repertoires were generated with immunoSEQ multiplex PCR, while TCRdb's copy carries only in-frame clones and drops some. In the table there are roughly 97,000 clones, roughly four fifths of which are singletons. These data belong to a study of blood T cell repertoires in COVID-19. Study summary: T cells, B-cell-depleted T cells, or PBMCs provided the cDNA or gDNA that served as material.

The clonotype was recovered from a man between 60 and 75 years old with acute or convalescent COVID-19. The sample consisted of peripheral blood.

The CDR3 protein is CASNSGTGFYEQYF. The DNA of the CDR3 is TGTGCCAGCAACTCCGGGACAGGATTCTACGAGCAGTACTTC. This chain joins TRBV7-9 and TRBJ2-7; 8 nucleotides agree with TRBD1. This CDR3 spans 14 amino acids. Trimming removed 7 bases from V and 3 bases from J; junction bases left unmatched: 8. Germline CDR1 SEHNR, CDR2 FQNEAQ (reference sequence).